What follows are 21 T cell receptor beta chains derived from one specimen sequenced in a study of OX40 agonist ivuxolimab in advanced cancers. TCRdb keeps only in-frame clones here, not all; method: immunoSEQ multiplex PCR. The sample shows 30,000 to 35,000 clones, approximately 92% of them seen only once. The source material was CD4+ or CD8+ T cells sorted from blood, sampled in a trial of the OX40 agonist ivuxolimab. Receptors were obtained from an adult with an advanced solid tumor such as melanoma, head and neck, liver or kidney cancer.

CDR3 in amino acids: CASSPYPDSSSSYNEQFF. In nucleotides, the CDR3 is TGCGCCAGCAGCCCTTACCCAGACTCGTCGAGCTCCTACAATGAGCAGTTCTTC. J is TRBJ2-1 and V is TRBV4-3; D is uncertain. Germline-derived CDR1 and CDR2 are LGHNA and YSLEER. The CDR3 runs 18 residues. V was cut by 4 bases and J by 0 bases, with 19 bases left in between.

The chain carries TRBV6-1 and TRBJ1-2; D is perhaps TRBD1 (6 bases). The CDR3 extends over 12 amino acids. CDR1 is MNHNS, CDR2 SASEGT, per germline. The V gene lost 6 bases and the J gene lost 4 bases, with 9 bases spanning the gap. CDR3: CASRDSGYGYTF. The CDR3 nucleotides read TGTGCCAGCAGGGACAGCGGCTATGGCTACACCTTC.

V gene TRBV7-9 combines with J gene TRBJ2-7, with D possibly being TRBD1 (6 bases). V dropped 4 bases and J dropped 4 bases, with 11 bases sitting between them. This CDR3 is 13 amino acids long. Germline V lookup: CDR1 SEHNR, CDR2 FQNEAQ (reference sequence). The CDR3 bases are TGTGCCAGCAGCTCAAGTCAGGGGTACGAGCAGTACTTC. Its protein is CASSSSQGYEQYF.

This chain connects TRBV4-3 to TRBJ1-1; no clear D. V was cut by 1 base and J by 1 base, with 13 bases left in between. The length of the CDR3 is 16 residues. Per the germline V gene, CDR1 is LGHNA and CDR2 is YSLEER. DNA of the CDR3: TGCGCCAGCAGCCAAGTGGGGAGGACGGCGAACACTGAAGCTTTCTTT. It codes for CASSQVGRTANTEAFF.

V usage is TRBV19 and J usage is TRBJ2-5; D is perhaps TRBD1 or TRBD2 (5 bases each). CDR1 is LNHDA, CDR2 SQIVND, per germline (reference sequence). The CDR3 covers 12 residues. Trimming left V 9 bases short and J 1 base short, with 9 bases between. CDR3 DNA: TGTGCCAGCTCGGGACCCCAAGAGACCCAGTACTTC. Amino acids: CASSGPQETQYF.

The rearrangement joins TRBV5-1 to TRBJ2-2; D not resolved. This CDR3 is built from 15 residues. CDR1 SGHRS and CDR2 YFSETQ come from the germline V gene. V was cut by 4 bases and J by 4 bases, with 14 bases left in between. The CDR3 reads CASSPHLDGTGELFF. CDR3 bases: TGCGCCAGCAGCCCCCATCTCGATGGCACCGGGGAGCTGTTTTTT.

The V gene is TRBV27, the J gene TRBJ2-1, with TRBD1 matching over 8 bases. The CDR3 sequence is 14 residues long. Germline CDR1 reads MNHEY; CDR2 reads SMNVEV (reference sequence). V shed 5 bases, J shed 4 bases, and the junction held 4 bases outside the gene matches. CDR3 DNA sequence: TGTGCCAGCAGTGCCGGGACAGGTTACAATGAGCAGTTCTTC. Protein sequence: CASSAGTGYNEQFF.

V and J are TRBV6-1 and TRBJ2-3, with 12 bases lining up with TRBD2. After removal of 8 bases from V and 3 bases from J, the junction contained 6 bases not matched to a gene. The CDR3 loop spans 15 amino acids. Germline values: CDR1 MNHNS, CDR2 SASEGT. Here the CDR3 DNA reads TGTGCCAGCCAAGGACTAGCGGGATTTACAGATACGCAGTATTTT. Protein sequence: CASQGLAGFTDTQYF.

The CDR3, as DNA: TGTGCCAGCAGCCCGTGGAAGTCTCAAAGCTCCTACGAGCAGTACTTC. Translation gives CASSPWKSQSSYEQYF. The chain recombines TRBV7-9 with TRBJ2-7; D uncertain. V shed 5 bases and J shed 0 bases, with 17 bases lying between them. The CDR3 contains 16 residues. Germline V gives CDR1 SEHNR, CDR2 FQNEAQ (reference sequence). The full variable domain, in which reference TRBV7-9 and TRBJ2-7 provide the parts outside the CDR3, is DTGVSQNPRHKITKRGQNVTFRCDPISEHNRLYWYRQTLGQGPEFLTYFQNEAQLEKSRLLSDRFSAERPKGSFSTLEIQRTEQGDSAMYLCASSPWKSQSSYEQYFGPGTRLTVT.

The chain carries TRBV14 and TRBJ2-3; D is undetermined. Germline V gene sequence: CDR1 SGHDN, CDR2 FVKESK. V lost 0 bases, J lost 6 bases, and 10 bases lay in between. The CDR3 loop spans 14 amino acids. The CDR3 here is CASSQDLYLDTQYF. CDR3 sequence (DNA): TGTGCCAGCAGCCAAGATCTGTATCTTGATACGCAGTATTTT. The full variable domain, rest sourced from reference TRBV14 and TRBJ2-3, is EAGVTQFPSHSVIEKGQTVTLRCDPISGHDNLYWYRRVMGKEIKFLLHFVKESKQDESGMPNNRFLAERTGGTYSTLKVQPAELEDSGVYFCASSQDLYLDTQYFGPGTRLTVL.

The chain has TRBV5-4 and TRBJ1-1, with D maybe TRBD1 (5 bases). The germline V and J ends were trimmed by 4 bases and 1 base, with 8 bases remaining between them. The CDR3 spans 13 residues. Looked up from germline, CDR1 is SGHNT and CDR2 is YYREEE (reference sequence). CDR3 coding DNA: TGTGCCAGCAGCCGACAGCCGAACACTGAAGCTTTCTTT. Its translation: CASSRQPNTEAFF. Drawing the rest from reference TRBV5-4 and TRBJ1-1, the complete variable domain is ETGVTQSPTHLIKTRGQQVTLRCSSQSGHNTVSWYQQALGQGPQFIFQYYREEENGRGNFPPRFSGLQFPNYSSELNVNALELDDSALYLCASSRQPNTEAFFGQGTRLTVV.

Comment on this clone: One end of the junction does not line up with germline, which may come from a read error. The chain recombines TRBV6-6 with TRBJ2-1; D unclear. The CDR3 spans 15 residues. Germline lookup yields CDR1 MNHNY and CDR2 SVGAGI (reference sequence). The CDR3 region has the DNA TGTGCCAGCAGTGACTCTGTGGTCTCCTACAATGAGCAGTTCTTC. It is translated as CASSDSVVSYNEQFF.

This chain joins TRBV2 and TRBJ2-3; no clear D gene. The V end was cut by 5 bases, the J end by 2 bases, with 8 bases between. The CDR3 is made up of 13 amino acids. Germline lookup yields CDR1 SNHLY and CDR2 FYNNEI. As DNA, the CDR3 is TGTGCCAGCAGTTTGGGTAACACAGATACGCAGTATTTT. Translating it yields CASSLGNTDTQYF.

The rearrangement links TRBV14 to TRBJ2-1; D not resolved. From germline, CDR1 is SGHDN and CDR2 FVKESK. The CDR3 is made up of 14 amino acids. The V and J ends lost 0 bases and 5 bases respectively, with 8 bases between them. The CDR3 region has the DNA TGTGCCAGCAGCCAAGAGGGGTGGAACAATGAGCAGTTCTTC. Translated: CASSQEGWNNEQFF.

The chain couples TRBV7-9 to TRBJ2-1, with a possible D match to TRBD2 (6 bases). CDR1 is SEHNR, CDR2 FQNEAQ, per germline (reference sequence). Trimming took off 5 bases at V and 5 bases at J, with 13 bases between the two ends. This CDR3 comprises 14 residues. CDR3 in DNA: TGTGCCAGCAGCGATGGACCGGGGGACAATGAGCAGTTCTTC. Its translation: CASSDGPGDNEQFF.

The V call is TRBV27, the J call TRBJ2-1, with TRBD1 as a possible D gene (5 bases). Germline values: CDR1 MNHEY, CDR2 SMNVEV (reference sequence). CDR3 size: 14 residues. The V end lost 3 bases, the J end lost 3 bases, and 9 bases lay between the germline ends. CDR3 protein: CASSFSGNYNEQFF. Written as DNA, the CDR3 is TGTGCCAGCAGTTTCTCAGGGAACTACAATGAGCAGTTCTTC.

V and J are TRBV13 and TRBJ2-2; 7 bases are shared with TRBD2. This CDR3 spans 17 amino acids. CDR1 and CDR2 (germline): PRHDT, FYEKMQ (reference sequence). Losses at the gene ends were 1 base for V and 3 bases for J; bases not matched to a gene: 8. The CDR3 sequence: CASSLESSGGDTGELFF. CDR3 nucleotides: TGTGCCAGCAGCTTAGAATCTAGCGGAGGCGACACCGGGGAGCTGTTTTTT.

This chain links TRBV5-4 with TRBJ2-4; the D call may be TRBD1 or TRBD2 (5 bases each). Germline V gene sequence: CDR1 SGHNT, CDR2 YYREEE (reference sequence). The CDR3 has 16 residues. V lost 2 bases, J lost 8 bases, and 20 bases lay in between. In DNA form, the CDR3 reads TGTGCCAGCAGCTTTCAAGGGTTGATGGGGACGGACATTCAGTACTTC. Protein product: CASSFQGLMGTDIQYF.

V gene TRBV4-3 combines with J gene TRBJ2-3, with D possibly matching TRBD2 (5 bases). The germline V gene encodes CDR1 LGHNA and CDR2 YSLEER. Trimming stripped 0 bases from V and 2 bases from J, with 15 bases between. The CDR3 consists of 17 residues. The CDR3 here is CASSQEEAPAYTDTQYF. The CDR3, as DNA: TGCGCCAGCAGCCAAGAGGAGGCCCCGGCCTACACAGATACGCAGTATTTT.

This clone was recorded only once. CDR3 region: CASSLSGRNEQYF. The CDR3 DNA follows: TGTGCCAGCAGTTTAAGTGGAAGAAACGAGCAGTACTTC. The chain is built from TRBV27 and TRBJ2-7; D is unresolved. The germline gives CDR1 MNHEY, CDR2 SMNVEV (reference sequence). V was cut by 2 bases and J by 5 bases, with 10 bases left in between. CDR3 length: 13 amino acids.

The V call is TRBV7-3, the J call TRBJ1-5; D remains unclear. The CDR3 runs 15 residues. V was pared by 8 bases and J by 0 bases, with 14 bases between. From germline, CDR1 is SGHTA and CDR2 FQGTGA. In DNA form, the CDR3 reads TGTGCCAGCCGCCTAAGCATCGATAGCAATCAGCCCCAGCATTTT. The encoded protein is CASRLSIDSNQPQHF.